This is a list of T cell receptor beta chains from one sample in a study of PD-L1 blockade in urothelial cancer. Profiling relied on immunoSEQ multiplex PCR, and the TCRdb table lists in-frame clones only, not all of them. The table shows around 33,000 clones, with roughly 87% occurring only once. The source material was PBMCs, sampled around atezolizumab (anti-PD-L1) treatment. The receptors were gathered from an elderly man with urothelial cancer. The CDR3 runs from the conserved cysteine through the conserved F or W. The order of the fields is J gene, V gene, D gene, clone size, CDR3 protein, CDR3 DNA. D genes are given only for firm matches. Size is stated for part of the rows, as once, few or many counts, or as a class when the clone is expanded.

TRBJ2-7	TRBV30	-	-	CAWSPLDTFDYEQYF	TGTGCCTGGAGTCCCCTCGACACGTTCGACTACGAGCAGTACTTC
TRBJ2-2	TRBV11-3	TRBD1	-	CASSGGTGAPSTGELFF	TGTGCCAGCAGCGGCGGGACAGGGGCCCCTTCCACCGGGGAGCTGTTTTTT
TRBJ2-2	TRBV18	-	-	CASSPRSLRAGELFF	TGTGCCAGCTCACCAAGAAGCCTCAGGGCCGGGGAGCTGTTTTTT
TRBJ1-1	TRBV18	-	-	CASSPSDTREAFF	TGTGCCAGCTCACCCTCGGACACTCGTGAAGCTTTCTTT
TRBJ2-5	TRBV5-4	-	-	CASSPNTTRRGETQYF	TGTGCCAGCAGCCCTAACACTACCCGAAGAGGGGAGACCCAGTACTTC
TRBJ2-5	TRBV29-1	-	-	CSVDTRRGETQYF	TGCAGCGTTGATACTAGGAGGGGAGAGACCCAGTACTTC
TRBJ2-5	TRBV5-1	TRBD2	-	CASSLAGLAGETQYF	TGCGCCAGCAGCCTGGCGGGACTAGCGGGAGAGACCCAGTACTTC
TRBJ2-1	TRBV7-9	TRBD2	-	CASSFVEPGTSKFF	TGTGCCAGCAGCTTTGTCGAGCCCGGGACTAGCAAGTTCTTC
TRBJ2-7	TRBV5-1	-	once	CASSSEGGGLEQYF	TGCGCCAGCAGTTCGGAGGGGGGAGGGCTCGAGCAGTACTTC
TRBJ1-1	TRBV6-5	TRBD1	-	CAGGTGIGTEAFF	TGTGCCGGGGGGACAGGGATTGGTACTGAAGCTTTCTTT
TRBJ1-2	TRBV25-1	TRBD1	-	CASRGTGTGGYGYTF	TGTGCCAGCAGGGGGACTGGGACAGGGGGTTATGGCTACACCTTC
TRBJ1-2	TRBV27	TRBD1	-	CASSPRTGEGNYGYTF	TGTGCCAGCAGTCCCCGGACAGGGGAGGGTAACTATGGCTACACCTTC
TRBJ2-1	TRBV1	-	-	CTRDRNEQFF	TGCACCAGAGACAGAAATGAGCAGTTCTTC
TRBJ2-1	TRBV19	TRBD2	-	CASSIVNPGLAFYNEQFF	TGTGCCAGTAGTATAGTAAACCCTGGACTAGCGTTTTACAATGAGCAGTTCTTC
TRBJ1-1	TRBV5-4	-	-	CASSLAGGGHTEAFF	TGTGCCAGCAGCTTGGCCGGCGGGGGCCACACTGAAGCTTTCTTT
TRBJ1-5	TRBV2	-	-	CASTGRVVGQPQHF	TGTGCCAGCACAGGCAGGGTGGTGGGTCAGCCCCAGCATTTT
TRBJ2-1	TRBV7-9	TRBD1	-	CASSSTRQGFYNEQFF	TGTGCCAGCAGCTCCACCCGACAGGGGTTCTACAATGAGCAGTTCTTC
TRBJ2-7	TRBV28	TRBD1	-	CASGKGQGAFFEQYF	TGTGCCTCGGGTAAGGGACAGGGGGCCTTTTTCGAGCAGTACTTC
TRBJ1-2	TRBV9	-	-	CASSVDSSSYGYTF	TGTGCCAGCAGCGTGGACAGTTCTTCCTATGGCTACACCTTC
TRBJ2-1	TRBV4-3	-	-	CASSQDWARKNEQFF	TGCGCCAGCAGCCAAGATTGGGCGCGAAAAAATGAGCAGTTCTTC
TRBJ1-2	TRBV5-5	-	once	CASSLQPNYGYTF	TGTGCCAGCAGCTTACAGCCGAACTATGGCTACACCTTC
TRBJ1-5	TRBV7-2	-	once	CASSLGGTSPTEPQHF	TGTGCCAGCAGCTTAGGGGGGACATCCCCGACGGAGCCCCAGCATTTT
TRBJ1-1	TRBV6-5	-	-	CASSYSLGGEAEAFF	TGTGCCAGCAGTTACTCGCTTGGAGGGGAGGCTGAAGCTTTCTTT
TRBJ1-2	TRBV25-1	TRBD1	-	CASSPDRVYGYTF	TGTGCCAGCAGTCCAGACAGGGTCTATGGCTACACCTTC
TRBJ2-3	TRBV6-6	-	-	CASSQNPTVDTQYF	TGTGCCAGCAGTCAAAATCCCACTGTAGATACGCAGTATTTT
TRBJ2-7	TRBV19	TRBD2	-	CAFGPPAGDSYEQYF	TGTGCTTTCGGGCCGCCTGCGGGAGATTCCTACGAGCAGTACTTC
TRBJ2-7	TRBV5-1	-	-	CASRGFHEQYF	TGCGCCAGCCGGGGGTTCCACGAGCAGTACTTC
TRBJ2-7	TRBV27	-	-	CASSVYPGSYEQYF	TGTGCCAGCAGTGTCTACCCGGGCTCCTACGAGCAGTACTTC
TRBJ1-4	TRBV27	-	-	CASSLQGREKLFF	TGTGCCAGCAGTTTACAGGGAAGGGAAAAACTGTTTTTT
TRBJ1-2	TRBV2	-	-	CASSEARGYGYTF	TGTGCCAGCAGTGAAGCGCGGGGCTATGGCTACACCTTC
TRBJ1-2	TRBV28	-	-	CASSFREAAVGPRPGYTF	TGTGCCAGCAGTTTCAGAGAGGCCGCTGTGGGTCCTCGTCCCGGCTACACCTTC
TRBJ2-7	TRBV5-1	-	-	CASSLGGARGEQYF	TGCGCCAGCAGCTTGGGCGGAGCTAGGGGCGAGCAGTACTTC
TRBJ1-1	TRBV7-8	-	-	CASSFSGSGTEAFF	TGTGCCAGCAGCTTCTCTGGCAGTGGCACTGAAGCTTTCTTT
TRBJ2-1	TRBV5-1	TRBD2	-	CASRLMTSGYNEQFF	TGCGCCAGCCGTCTTATGACTAGCGGATACAATGAGCAGTTCTTC
TRBJ2-1	TRBV7-2	-	once	CASSFSGFANEQFF	TGTGCCAGCAGCTTTTCGGGATTTGCCAATGAGCAGTTCTTC
TRBJ1-2	TRBV9	TRBD1	-	CASSVATGSTYGYTF	TGTGCCAGCAGCGTAGCGACAGGGTCGACCTATGGCTACACCTTC
TRBJ2-5	TRBV25-1	TRBD1	-	CASRSDRQETQYF	TGTGCCAGCAGATCGGACAGGCAAGAGACCCAGTACTTC
TRBJ2-4	TRBV7-2	TRBD2	once	CASSPGRGTKNIQYF	TGTGCCAGCAGCCCCGGGAGGGGTACCAAAAACATTCAGTACTTC
TRBJ1-1	TRBV5-1	-	-	CASSLTGNTEAFF	TGCGCCAGCAGCCTGACAGGGAACACTGAAGCTTTCTTT
TRBJ1-5	TRBV25-1	-	-	CASSSTVSNQPQHF	TGTGCCAGCAGTTCAACAGTTAGCAATCAGCCCCAGCATTTT
TRBJ1-2	TRBV2	-	-	CASSDFEFNYGYTF	TGTGCCAGCAGTGATTTTGAGTTTAACTATGGCTACACCTTC
TRBJ2-1	TRBV5-1	-	-	CASSFLVGDNEQFF	TGCGCCAGCAGCTTCCTGGTAGGGGACAATGAGCAGTTCTTC
TRBJ2-1	TRBV5-1	TRBD2	-	CASHPSGSAHEQFF	TGCGCCAGCCACCCTAGCGGGAGCGCCCATGAGCAGTTCTTC
TRBJ2-7	TRBV18	-	-	CASSPKQGYSYEQYF	TGTGCCAGCTCACCAAAGCAGGGATATTCCTACGAGCAGTACTTC
TRBJ1-5	TRBV19	-	-	CGTGGLSNQPQHF	TGTGGAACGGGAGGGCTTAGCAATCAGCCCCAGCATTTT
TRBJ2-2	TRBV7-9	TRBD2	-	CASSIAGVQNTGELFF	TGTGCCAGCAGCATAGCGGGAGTGCAGAACACCGGGGAGCTGTTTTTT
TRBJ2-7	TRBV11-2	TRBD2	-	CASSRRLAGGSSYEQYF	TGTGCCAGCAGCCGGCGCCTAGCGGGAGGAAGCTCCTACGAGCAGTACTTC
TRBJ2-1	TRBV6-6	TRBD1	-	CASSYPFDRDPEQFF	TGTGCCAGCAGTTACCCGTTTGACAGGGATCCTGAGCAGTTCTTC
TRBJ2-2	TRBV7-2	-	-	CASSSGFGGELFF	TGTGCCAGCAGCTCCGGGTTTGGCGGGGAGCTGTTTTTT
TRBJ2-2	TRBV19	-	-	CASSSPGYTGELFF	TGTGCCAGTAGTTCCCCGGGGTACACCGGGGAGCTGTTTTTT
TRBJ1-1	TRBV19	TRBD1	-	CASSREGQANTEAFF	TGTGCCAGTAGTAGAGAGGGACAGGCGAACACTGAAGCTTTCTTT
TRBJ2-7	TRBV18	TRBD2	-	CASSPSQAGETYEQYF	TGTGCCAGCTCACCAAGTCAAGCGGGAGAGACCTACGAGCAGTACTTC
TRBJ2-2	TRBV4-2	TRBD2	-	CASSQDMVGRARTGELFF	TGTGCCAGCAGCCAAGATATGGTCGGGAGGGCCCGCACCGGGGAGCTGTTTTTT
TRBJ1-2	TRBV19	TRBD1	-	CASSLDRAGYTF	TGTGCCAGTAGTCTGGACAGGGCTGGCTACACCTTC
TRBJ2-7	TRBV7-2	TRBD1	-	CASSLDPQGAIREQYF	TGTGCCAGCAGCTTAGATCCACAGGGGGCGATCAGAGAGCAGTACTTC
TRBJ2-2	TRBV5-6	-	-	CASSSLPGSATGELFF	TGTGCCAGCAGCTCCCTGCCAGGGTCGGCCACCGGGGAGCTGTTTTTT
TRBJ2-7	TRBV5-6	TRBD2	-	CASSLTLRTSGSYEQYF	TGTGCCAGCAGCTTGACCCTCCGGACTAGCGGTTCCTACGAGCAGTACTTC